Listed below are T cell receptor beta chains from one sample, sequenced in a study of shared clonotypes between healthy human individuals. Repertoires were generated with immunoSEQ multiplex PCR, while TCRdb's copy carries only in-frame clones and drops some. The table has more than 1,200,000 clones, around 98.5% seen once. Sequenced sample: naive CD4+ T cells sorted from blood. Receptors originate from a man aged 30 to 39 in good health. Both conserved end residues are part of each CDR3. The D gene is left open where the match is weak. The size entry is marked missing in some rows and otherwise reads once, few, many or a size class.

length: 14; V: TRBV5-1; size: -; J: TRBJ2-7; D: -; CDR3: CASSSSTQGYEQYF; DNA: TGCGCCAGCAGCTCTTCGACACAGGGTTACGAGCAGTACTTC
length: 16; V: TRBV7-8; size: -; J: TRBJ1-2; D: TRBD1; CDR3: CASSLGTGARSYGYTF; DNA: TGTGCCAGCAGCTTAGGGACAGGGGCAAGGAGCTATGGCTACACCTTC
length: 14; V: TRBV9; size: -; J: TRBJ2-1; D: TRBD2; CDR3: CASSVVPAGWEQFF; DNA: TGTGCCAGCAGCGTAGTTCCAGCGGGGTGGGAGCAGTTCTTC
length: 14; V: TRBV5-5; size: -; J: TRBJ2-7; D: TRBD2; CDR3: CASSFTGGTYEQYF; DNA: TGTGCCAGCAGCTTTACGGGAGGGACCTACGAGCAGTACTTC
length: 18; V: TRBV28; size: once; J: TRBJ2-3; D: TRBD2; CDR3: CASSRYTRLAGGPDTQYF; DNA: TGTGCCAGCAGCCGTTATACCAGACTAGCGGGAGGGCCAGATACGCAGTATTTT
length: 15; V: TRBV11-2; size: -; J: TRBJ1-2; D: TRBD1; CDR3: CASSGNRGRNYGYTF; DNA: TGTGCCAGCAGCGGCAACAGGGGCCGGAACTATGGCTACACCTTC
length: 12; V: TRBV18; size: -; J: TRBJ2-7; D: TRBD1; CDR3: CASSPTAGGFYF; DNA: TGTGCCAGCTCACCTACCGCAGGGGGCTTTTACTTC
length: 14; V: TRBV19; size: -; J: TRBJ2-7; D: -; CDR3: CASSYRGLPYEQYF; DNA: TGTGCCAGTAGTTACAGGGGACTTCCCTACGAGCAGTACTTC
length: 17; V: TRBV5-1; size: -; J: TRBJ2-1; D: TRBD2; CDR3: CASSLPGGAGVEVEQFF; DNA: TGCGCCAGCAGCTTGCCCGGGGGAGCGGGAGTGGAGGTTGAGCAGTTCTTC
length: 17; V: TRBV7-8; size: -; J: TRBJ1-4; D: -; CDR3: CASSLTRWTAGREKLFF; DNA: TGTGCCAGCAGCTTAACACGATGGACAGCCGGGAGGGAAAAACTGTTTTTT
length: 17; V: TRBV2; size: -; J: TRBJ2-4; D: TRBD2; CDR3: CASSEVGVAGAKNIQYF; DNA: TGTGCCAGCAGTGAAGTCGGGGTAGCGGGAGCCAAAAACATTCAGTACTTC
length: 14; V: TRBV5-1; size: -; J: TRBJ1-5; D: TRBD1; CDR3: CASSSGQGNQPQHF; DNA: TGTGCCAGCAGCTCGGGACAGGGGAATCAGCCCCAGCATTTT
length: 11; V: TRBV20-1; size: -; J: TRBJ2-1; D: -; CDR3: CSTGSYNEQFF; DNA: TGCAGTACGGGATCTTACAATGAGCAGTTCTTC
length: 15; V: TRBV11-2; size: -; J: TRBJ1-4; D: -; CDR3: CASSLAVATNEKLFF; DNA: TGTGCCAGCAGCTTGGCAGTTGCAACTAATGAAAAACTGTTTTTT
length: 10; V: TRBV6-6; size: -; J: TRBJ2-7; D: -; CDR3: CASRPYEQYF; DNA: TGTGCCAGCCGCCCCTACGAGCAGTACTTC
length: 13; V: TRBV5-1; size: few; J: TRBJ2-1; D: -; CDR3: CASSLDRYNEQFF; DNA: TGCGCCAGCAGCTTGGACAGGTACAATGAGCAGTTCTTC
length: 16; V: TRBV15; size: -; J: TRBJ2-7; D: TRBD2; CDR3: CATSSGLLAGGDEQYF; DNA: TGTGCCACCAGCAGTGGTCTCCTAGCGGGAGGAGACGAGCAGTACTTC
length: 15; V: TRBV5-1; size: -; J: TRBJ2-3; D: TRBD1; CDR3: CASSAGTGGADTQYF; DNA: TGCGCCAGCTCCGCCGGGACAGGGGGCGCAGATACGCAGTATTTT
length: 14; V: TRBV19; size: -; J: TRBJ1-3; D: -; CDR3: CASRTVNSGNTIYF; DNA: TGTGCCAGTAGGACAGTTAACTCTGGAAACACCATATATTTT
length: 14; V: TRBV28; size: -; J: TRBJ2-7; D: -; CDR3: CASISLQGSSEQYF; DNA: TGTGCCAGCATTTCTCTACAGGGCTCAAGCGAGCAGTACTTC
length: 18; V: TRBV4-1; size: -; J: TRBJ2-2; D: -; CDR3: CASSQDRGTHLYTGELFF; DNA: TGCGCCAGCAGCCAAGATAGAGGAACGCACTTATACACCGGGGAGCTGTTTTTT
length: 16; V: TRBV7-9; size: -; J: TRBJ1-2; D: -; CDR3: CASSPPIRTTSYGYTF; DNA: TGTGCCAGCAGTCCCCCTATCAGGACGACCTCCTATGGCTATACCTTC
length: 15; V: TRBV5-1; size: -; J: TRBJ2-1; D: TRBD1; CDR3: CASSSTPDRGGEQFF; DNA: TGCGCCAGCAGCTCAACGCCGGACAGGGGCGGTGAGCAGTTCTTC
length: 16; V: TRBV5-4; size: -; J: TRBJ2-2; D: TRBD1; CDR3: CASSFGQGVVTGELFF; DNA: TGTGCCAGCAGTTTTGGACAGGGGGTTGTCACCGGGGAGCTGTTTTTT
length: 14; V: TRBV21-1; size: -; J: TRBJ1-1; D: -; CDR3: CASSKGRVILEAFF; DNA: TGTGCCAGCAGCAAAGGCAGGGTTATCTTGGAAGCTTTCTTT
length: 13; V: TRBV10-1; size: -; J: TRBJ2-5; D: TRBD1; CDR3: CASSGTGEETQYF; DNA: TGCGCCAGCAGCGGGACAGGGGAAGAGACCCAGTACTTC
length: 16; V: TRBV7-9; size: -; J: TRBJ2-1; D: TRBD2; CDR3: CASSLGRTSGYNEQFF; DNA: TGTGCCAGCAGCTTAGGCAGGACTAGCGGATACAATGAGCAGTTCTTC
length: 16; V: TRBV5-1; size: -; J: TRBJ2-2; D: TRBD1; CDR3: CASSARDREVGGELFF; DNA: TGCGCCAGCAGCGCACGCGACAGGGAAGTTGGCGGGGAGCTGTTTTTT
length: 13; V: TRBV18; size: -; J: TRBJ2-1; D: -; CDR3: CASSLRGTNEQFF; DNA: TGTGCCAGCTCACTGAGGGGGACCAATGAGCAGTTCTTC
length: 15; V: TRBV7-2; size: -; J: TRBJ2-2; D: -; CDR3: CASSFSQIHTGELFF; DNA: TGTGCCAGCAGCTTCTCACAGATCCACACCGGGGAGCTGTTTTTT
length: 13; V: TRBV28; size: -; J: TRBJ2-7; D: -; CDR3: CASSVGPSYEQYF; DNA: TGTGCCAGCAGTGTCGGCCCCTCCTACGAGCAGTACTTC
length: 14; V: TRBV6-5; size: -; J: TRBJ1-4; D: -; CDR3: CASRRTASNEKLFF; DNA: TGTGCCAGCAGAAGGACAGCCTCTAATGAAAAACTGTTTTTT
length: 13; V: TRBV10-3; size: -; J: TRBJ1-1; D: -; CDR3: CASRYRGDTEAFF; DNA: TGTGCCTCCCGATATAGGGGGGACACTGAAGCTTTCTTT
length: 16; V: TRBV28; size: -; J: TRBJ1-5; D: TRBD1; CDR3: CASSLFLGGGNQPQHF; DNA: TGTGCCAGCAGTTTATTTTTAGGGGGCGGCAATCAGCCCCAGCATTTT
length: 16; V: TRBV7-6; size: -; J: TRBJ1-2; D: TRBD1; CDR3: CASRPLTGGRPGGYTF; DNA: TGTGCCAGCAGACCTTTAACAGGGGGACGACCTGGGGGCTACACCTTC
length: 14; V: TRBV6-6; size: -; J: TRBJ2-3; D: -; CDR3: CASSFGRASYTQYF; DNA: TGTGCCAGCAGTTTTGGCAGGGCGTCTTATACGCAGTATTTT
length: 15; V: TRBV9; size: -; J: TRBJ2-1; D: TRBD1; CDR3: CASSVGRGLWDEQFF; DNA: TGTGCCAGCAGCGTAGGCAGGGGGCTTTGGGATGAGCAGTTCTTC
length: 13; V: TRBV5-4; size: -; J: TRBJ2-5; D: -; CDR3: CASSWGAPQVQYF; DNA: TGTGCCAGCAGTTGGGGGGCTCCCCAAGTCCAGTACTTC
length: 15; V: TRBV5-6; size: -; J: TRBJ1-4; D: TRBD1; CDR3: CASSSPRQGAIVLFF; DNA: TGTGCCAGCAGCTCCCCTCGACAGGGGGCGATTGTACTGTTTTTT
length: 13; V: TRBV4-3; size: -; J: TRBJ2-1; D: -; CDR3: CASSQGLYNEQFF; DNA: TGCGCCAGCAGCCAGGGTCTATACAATGAGCAGTTCTTC
length: 15; V: TRBV6-6; size: -; J: TRBJ1-1; D: -; CDR3: CASRLRRQGDTEAFF; DNA: TGTGCCAGCAGACTCCGCCGGCAGGGAGACACTGAAGCTTTCTTT
length: 17; V: TRBV7-9; size: -; J: TRBJ1-4; D: -; CDR3: CASSLATMGGRAEKLFF; DNA: TGTGCCAGCAGCTTAGCCACGATGGGGGGCCGAGCCGAAAAACTGTTTTTT